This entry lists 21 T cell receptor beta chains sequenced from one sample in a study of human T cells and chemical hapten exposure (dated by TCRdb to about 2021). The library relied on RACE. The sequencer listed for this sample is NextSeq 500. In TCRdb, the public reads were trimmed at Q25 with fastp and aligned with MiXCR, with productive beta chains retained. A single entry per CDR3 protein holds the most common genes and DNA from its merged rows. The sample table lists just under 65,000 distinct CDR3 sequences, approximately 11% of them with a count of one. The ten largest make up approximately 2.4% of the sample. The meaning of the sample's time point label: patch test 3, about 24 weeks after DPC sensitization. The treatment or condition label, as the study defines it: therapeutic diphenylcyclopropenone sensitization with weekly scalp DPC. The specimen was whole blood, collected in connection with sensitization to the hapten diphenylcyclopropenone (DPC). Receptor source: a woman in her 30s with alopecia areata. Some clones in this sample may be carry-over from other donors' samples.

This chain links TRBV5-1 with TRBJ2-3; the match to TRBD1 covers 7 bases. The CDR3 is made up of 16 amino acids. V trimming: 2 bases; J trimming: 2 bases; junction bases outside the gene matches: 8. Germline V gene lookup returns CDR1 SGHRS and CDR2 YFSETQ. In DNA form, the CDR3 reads TGCGCCAGCAGCTTAGACAGGGCCACTCTCACAGATACGCAGTATTTT. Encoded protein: CASSLDRATLTDTQYF.

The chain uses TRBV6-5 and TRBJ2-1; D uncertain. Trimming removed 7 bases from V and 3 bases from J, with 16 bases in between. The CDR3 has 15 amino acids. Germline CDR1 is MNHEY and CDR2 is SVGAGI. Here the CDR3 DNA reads TGTGCCAGCACCAACCTAGGCCTGGGCTACAATGAGCAGTTCTTC. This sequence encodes CASTNLGLGYNEQFF.

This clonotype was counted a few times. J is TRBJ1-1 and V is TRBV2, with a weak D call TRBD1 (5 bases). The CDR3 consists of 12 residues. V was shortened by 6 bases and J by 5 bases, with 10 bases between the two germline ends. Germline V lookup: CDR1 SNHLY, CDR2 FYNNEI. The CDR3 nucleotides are TGTGCCAGCAGACAGGAGGGAACTGAAGCTTTCTTT. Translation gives CASRQEGTEAFF.

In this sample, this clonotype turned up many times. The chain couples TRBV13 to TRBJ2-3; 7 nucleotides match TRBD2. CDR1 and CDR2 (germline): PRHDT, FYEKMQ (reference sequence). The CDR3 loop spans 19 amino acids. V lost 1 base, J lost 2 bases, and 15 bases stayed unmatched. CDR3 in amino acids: CASSLALFDDAGATDTQYF. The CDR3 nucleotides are TGTGCCAGCAGCTTAGCCCTATTTGATGACGCGGGAGCCACAGATACGCAGTATTTT.

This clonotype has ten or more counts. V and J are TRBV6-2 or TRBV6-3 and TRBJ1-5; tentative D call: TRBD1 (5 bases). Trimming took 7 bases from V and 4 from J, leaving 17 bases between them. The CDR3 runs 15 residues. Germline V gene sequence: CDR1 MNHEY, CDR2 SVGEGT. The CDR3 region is CASNSPGGKNQPQHF. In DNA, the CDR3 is TGTGCCAGCAATTCCCCCGGGGGGAAAAATCAGCCCCAGCATTTT.

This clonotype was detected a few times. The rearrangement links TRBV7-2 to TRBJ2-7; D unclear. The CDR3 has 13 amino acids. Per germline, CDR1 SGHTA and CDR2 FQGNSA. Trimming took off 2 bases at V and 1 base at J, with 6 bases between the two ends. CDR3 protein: CASSLSSSYEQYF. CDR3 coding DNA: TGTGCCAGCAGCTTAAGTAGTTCCTACGAGCAGTACTTC. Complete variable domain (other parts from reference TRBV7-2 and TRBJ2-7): GAGVSQSPSNKVTEKGKDVELRCDPISGHTALYWYRQSLGQGLEFLIYFQGNSAPDKSGLPSDRFSAERTGGSVSTLTIQRTQQEDSAVYLCASSLSSSYEQYFGPGTRLTVT.

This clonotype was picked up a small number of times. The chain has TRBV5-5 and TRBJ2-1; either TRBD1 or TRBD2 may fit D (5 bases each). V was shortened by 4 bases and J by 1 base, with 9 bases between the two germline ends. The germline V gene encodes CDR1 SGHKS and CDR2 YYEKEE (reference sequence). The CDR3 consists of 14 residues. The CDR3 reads CASSLGVSYNEQFF. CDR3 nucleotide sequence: TGTGCCAGCAGCCTGGGGGTTTCCTACAATGAGCAGTTCTTC.

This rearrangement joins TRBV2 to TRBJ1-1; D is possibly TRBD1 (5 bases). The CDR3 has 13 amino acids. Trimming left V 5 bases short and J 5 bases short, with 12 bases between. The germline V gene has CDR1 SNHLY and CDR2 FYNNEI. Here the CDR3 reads CASSRDGGTEAFF. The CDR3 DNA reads TGTGCCAGCAGTCGGGATGGGGGAACTGAAGCTTTCTTT.

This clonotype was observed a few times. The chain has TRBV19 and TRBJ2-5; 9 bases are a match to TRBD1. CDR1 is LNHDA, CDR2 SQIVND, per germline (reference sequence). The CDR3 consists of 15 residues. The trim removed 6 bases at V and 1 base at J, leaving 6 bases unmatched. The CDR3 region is CASRGTGRLQETQYF. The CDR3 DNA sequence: TGTGCCAGTAGGGGGACAGGGAGGCTCCAAGAGACCCAGTACTTC. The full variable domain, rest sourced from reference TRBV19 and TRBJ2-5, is DGGITQSPKYLFRKEGQNVTLSCEQNLNHDAMYWYRQDPGQGLRLIYYSQIVNDFQKGDIAEGYSVSREKKESFPLTVTSAQKNPTAFYLCASRGTGRLQETQYFGPGTRLLVL.

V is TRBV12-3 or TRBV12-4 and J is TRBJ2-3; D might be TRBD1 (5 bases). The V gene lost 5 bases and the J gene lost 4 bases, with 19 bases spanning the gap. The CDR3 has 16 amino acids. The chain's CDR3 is CASSLSTEPWADTQYF. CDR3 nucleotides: TGTGCCAGCAGTCTCTCGACAGAGCCGTGGGCAGATACGCAGTATTTT.

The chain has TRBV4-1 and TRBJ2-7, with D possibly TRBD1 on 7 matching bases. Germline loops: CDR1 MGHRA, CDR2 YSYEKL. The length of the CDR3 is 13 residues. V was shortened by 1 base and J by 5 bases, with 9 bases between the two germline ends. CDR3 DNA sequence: TGCGCCAGCAGCCAAGCCAGGGGGGACGAGCAGTACTTC. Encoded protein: CASSQARGDEQYF.

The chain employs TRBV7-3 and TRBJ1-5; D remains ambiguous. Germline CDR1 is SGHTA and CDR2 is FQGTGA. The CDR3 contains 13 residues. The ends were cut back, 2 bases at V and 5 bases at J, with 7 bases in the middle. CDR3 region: CASSLHSHQPQHF. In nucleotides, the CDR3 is TGTGCCAGCAGCTTACACAGTCATCAGCCCCAGCATTTT.

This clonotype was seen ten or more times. CDR3 bases: TGTGCCAGCTCCAGGAATAACTATGGCTACACCTTC. Its protein product is CASSRNNYGYTF. The chain recombines TRBV12-3 or TRBV12-4 with TRBJ1-2; D is undetermined. This CDR3 is built from 12 residues. The V and J ends lost 8 bases and 1 base respectively, with 8 bases between them.

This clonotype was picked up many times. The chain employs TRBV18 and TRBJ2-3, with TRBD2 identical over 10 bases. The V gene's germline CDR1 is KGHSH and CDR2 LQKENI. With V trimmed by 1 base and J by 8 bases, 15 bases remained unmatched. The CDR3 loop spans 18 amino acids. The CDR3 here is CASSPLVLAGGHEGTQYF. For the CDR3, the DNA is TGTGCCAGCTCACCACTCGTATTAGCGGGAGGCCACGAAGGTACGCAGTATTTT.

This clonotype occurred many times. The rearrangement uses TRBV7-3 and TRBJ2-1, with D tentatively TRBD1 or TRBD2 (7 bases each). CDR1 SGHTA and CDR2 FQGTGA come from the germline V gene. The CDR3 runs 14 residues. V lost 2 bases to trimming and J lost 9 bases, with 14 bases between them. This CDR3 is CASSLDDREGEQFF. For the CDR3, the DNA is TGTGCCAGCAGCTTAGACGACAGGGAGGGTGAGCAGTTCTTC.

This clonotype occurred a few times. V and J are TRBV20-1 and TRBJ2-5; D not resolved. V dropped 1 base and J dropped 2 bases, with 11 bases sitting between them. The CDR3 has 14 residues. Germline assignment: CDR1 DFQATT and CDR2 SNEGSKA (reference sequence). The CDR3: CSARGPAIQETQYF. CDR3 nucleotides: TGCAGTGCTAGAGGACCAGCGATACAAGAGACCCAGTACTTC.

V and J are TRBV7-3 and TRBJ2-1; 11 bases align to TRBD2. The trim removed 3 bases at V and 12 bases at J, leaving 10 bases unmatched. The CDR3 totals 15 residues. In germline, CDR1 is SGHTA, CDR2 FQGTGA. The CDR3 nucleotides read TGTGCCAGCAGCTTTTTCCCGGGACTAGCGGAAGCGCAGTTCTTC. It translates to CASSFFPGLAEAQFF.

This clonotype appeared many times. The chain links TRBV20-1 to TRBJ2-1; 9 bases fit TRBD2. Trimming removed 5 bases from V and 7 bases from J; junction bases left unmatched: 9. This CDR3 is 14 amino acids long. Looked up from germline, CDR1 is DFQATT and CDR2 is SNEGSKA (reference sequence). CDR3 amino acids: CSAPIAGVTNEQFF. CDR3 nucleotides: TGCAGTGCTCCAATAGCGGGAGTAACAAATGAGCAGTTCTTC.

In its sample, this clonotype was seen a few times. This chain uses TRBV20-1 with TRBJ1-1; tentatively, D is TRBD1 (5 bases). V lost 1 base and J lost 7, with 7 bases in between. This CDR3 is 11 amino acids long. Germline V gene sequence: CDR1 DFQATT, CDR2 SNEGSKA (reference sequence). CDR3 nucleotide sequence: TGCAGTGCTAGAGGACAGAATGAAGCTTTCTTT. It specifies CSARGQNEAFF.

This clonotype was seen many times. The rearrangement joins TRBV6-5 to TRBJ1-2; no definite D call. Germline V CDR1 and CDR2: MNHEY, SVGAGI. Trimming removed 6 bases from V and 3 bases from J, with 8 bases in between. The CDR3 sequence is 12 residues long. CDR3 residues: CASRGGDYGYTF. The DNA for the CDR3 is TGTGCCAGCAGGGGAGGAGACTATGGCTACACCTTC.

The CDR3 reads CASRLQGNQETQYF. CDR3 nucleotides: TGTGCCAGCAGGCTACAGGGTAACCAAGAGACCCAGTACTTC. V usage is TRBV28 and J usage is TRBJ2-5; TRBD1 is a possible D gene (6 bases). Trimming pared 6 bases from V and 0 bases from J, leaving 11 bases between. Germline CDR1 reads MDHEN; CDR2 reads SYDVKM. The CDR3 spans 14 residues.